This T cell receptor (beta chain) was identified during a study of T cell responses to AZD1222 COVID-19 vaccine. The study's findings and limits: Only 6 or 7 people who got AZD1222 tested seropositive at baseline.

Produced via immunoSEQ multiplex PCR; TCRdb's table is partial and in-frame only. The data hold some 150,000 clones, with 88% observed a single time. On this clone itself: What it recognizes is unknown.

Germline values: CDR1 MDHEN, CDR2 SYDVKM. The CDR3 loop spans 13 amino acids. The V gene lost 5 bases and the J gene lost 2 bases, with 10 bases spanning the gap. This specimen was peripheral blood, taken 28 days after the second dose of the MenACWY control vaccine. The sequence derives from an adult who received the MenACWY meningococcal vaccine as a control. The genes are TRBV28 and TRBJ2-7; D is possibly TRBD2 (6 bases). CDR3 region: CASSREFAYEQYF. Written as DNA, the CDR3 is TGTGCCAGCAGTCGGGAGTTCGCCTACGAGCAGTACTTC.